This T cell receptor (beta chain) is from a study of memory CD4+ T cells and cytomegalovirus serostatus (dated by TCRdb to the late 2010s). General notes on the study: A total of roughly 35 healthy Belgian adults, of whom 9 were CMV seropositive and 24 were CMV seronegative, were included in the cohort. To replicate a published TCR-based CMV serostatus classifier, the study sequenced CD4+ memory TCRbeta repertoires from a Belgian cohort whose cytomegalovirus serostatus was known.

For this clone: Its recognized antigen is unknown. Base quality data are lacking; no much larger clone is found one base away.

Single viable CD3+CD4+CD8-CD45RO+ cells were sorted as memory CD4+ T cells on a FACSAria II. CMV serostatus was determined with a Roche Elecsys assay detecting serum IgG against CMV pp150, pp28, p38 and p52. After the samples were thawed, total CD4+ T cells were enriched through positive selection using CD4 magnetic microbeads. The samples came from a separate study whose specific focus was interrogating the CD4+ T cell memory repertoire. Peripheral blood mononuclear cells were isolated and cryopreserved according to standard operating procedures, and serum was kept at -80 degrees C. CD3-PerCP (BW264/56), CD4-APC (RPA-T4), CD45RO-PE (UCHT1) and CD8-Pacific Orange (3B5) antibodies were used for staining, and non-viable cells were excluded with Sytox blue. The Quick-DNA Microprep Kit was used to extract genomic DNA from the sorted cells. Amplification of TCRbeta DNA was done with the immunoSEQ hsTCRbeta kit, following the protocol from the manufacturer. TCRbeta libraries were sequenced on an Illumina MiSeq instrument. In the original analysis: After out-of-frame sequences were removed, 2 million to 2.5 million distinct TCRbeta sequences remained, averaging about 66,813 per individual. Each individual was scored using the number of some 150 previously reported CMV-associated TCRbeta sequences that the individual carried and the total number of productive distinct TCRbeta sequences. A beta-binomial model was reimplemented in Python, and random forests from scikit-learn, run with default parameters, were trained on data from the US cohort. Classifier performance on the Belgian cohort was reported as the median AUC with percentile confidence intervals calculated over 10,000 bootstrap iterations. Not all clones reach the TCRdb copy of this immuneACCESS table, which keeps in-frame sequences only. Checked studies attribute under half of the gap to unresolved V genes and leave the rest unexplained. From that table come the V and J calls and clone size; the DNA was used to work out D and trimming. Across this sample there are about 100,000 clones, with about four fifths seen only once. The top ten hold 3.6% of the sample.

V is cut back by 6 bases and J by 1 base, with 6 bases in the junction unmatched. CDR1 and CDR2 were assigned from the germline V gene (reference sequence) as LNHDA and SQIVND. There are 16 amino acids in the CDR3, from cysteine to phenylalanine inclusive. Here the CDR3 DNA is all that survives: 48 bases in frame from base 1. Overall study results and their limits: On the Belgian cohort, the classifier built on the original framework reached a median bootstrapped AUC of roughly 0.96, with a 95% CI of 0.76-1.00. Of 164 previously reported CMV-associated TCRbeta sequences, about 72 appeared in the CD4+ memory repertoires, each in one to five individuals. Only CD4+CD45RO+ memory cells were sequenced, in contrast to the original study, which included naive and memory CD4+ and CD8+ populations. For CMV serostatus prediction, a median bootstrapped AUC of approximately 0.95 was reached with the original framework, and a median bootstrapped AUC of roughly 0.92 was reached with a US-trained random forest. The results were interpreted as suggesting that the CMV-associated TCR signature is mostly present in the CD4+ memory repertoire.

This sequence originates from an adult in good health and CMV-seropositive. Here the chain combines TRBV19 and TRBJ1-5; TRBD1 lines up with 10 middle nucleotides. What was sequenced was memory CD4+ T cells from blood. For the CDR3, the sequence is CASREPGQGSNQPQHF. The sequence in DNA is TGTGCCAGTAGAGAACCGGGACAGGGGAGCAATCAGCCCCAGCATTTT.